This T cell receptor (beta chain) is drawn from a study of human T cells and chemical hapten exposure. As to time point: patch test 3, about 24 weeks after DPC sensitization. Indicated treatment: therapeutic diphenylcyclopropenone sensitization with weekly scalp DPC. Using its own MiXCR run on the RACE reads, TCRdb lists one record per CDR3 protein. Altogether about 190,000 distinct CDR3 sequences are present, more than 20% being singletons, with the ten largest covering approximately 2.5%. Germline assignment: CDR1 SQVTM and CDR2 ANQGSEA. V was clipped by 7 bases and J by 0 bases, with 13 bases between them. The CDR3 has 14 amino acids.

The sample was whole blood, taken in connection with sensitization to the hapten diphenylcyclopropenone (DPC). The chain couples TRBV29-1 to TRBJ2-1; D ambiguous. The source of this sequence is a woman aged 35 to 49 with alopecia areata. Some clones in this sample may be carry-over from other donors' samples. As DNA, the CDR3 is TGCAGCGCTACCTTAGGAAGCTCCTACAATGAGCAGTTCTTC. The encoded protein is CSATLGSSYNEQFF.